This record covers a single TCR beta chain. Method: immunoSEQ multiplex PCR; TCRdb's copy keeps in-frame clones and lacks some. The sample comprises approximately 250,000 clones, 85% to 90% of which are singletons, and 2% to 2.5% rests with the top ten. The data derive from a study of blood T cell repertoires in COVID-19. Germline-derived CDR1 and CDR2 are SNHLY and FYNNEI. There are 15 residues in the CDR3. Trimming took off 6 bases at V and 8 bases at J, with 23 bases between the two ends. The sequenced sample was PBMCs or T cells enriched from blood (not recorded which). The receptor's source is a woman aged 55-75 years in a cohort exposed to, infected with or recovered from COVID-19 (not recorded which). This chain uses TRBV2 with TRBJ2-7; perhaps TRBD1 as D (5 bases). The CDR3 here is CASSAEGVYRSKQYF. CDR3 bases: TGTGCCAGCAGCGCTGAAGGGGTATACAGGTCCAAGCAGTACTTC.